The clone carrying this TCR beta chain was detected a few times. TCRdb's table, derived via immunoSEQ multiplex PCR, lists solely in-frame clones and lacks some. The data hold tens of thousands of clones, with 75% to 95% observed a single time. These data are taken from a study of T cell changes during pregnancy in multiple sclerosis. In germline, CDR1 is GTSNPN, CDR2 SVGIG (reference sequence). V lost 0 bases and J 10 bases, leaving 10 bases between the germline ends. CDR3 size: 11 residues. This TCR came from a female donor in good health, enrolled as a control in a pregnancy study. V gene TRBV30 combines with J gene TRBJ2-7; unclear D gene. This specimen was peripheral blood, taken in the third trimester of pregnancy. As DNA, the CDR3 is TGTGCCTGGAGTGTACATGGTCTCCAGTACTTC. This sequence encodes CAWSVHGLQYF.